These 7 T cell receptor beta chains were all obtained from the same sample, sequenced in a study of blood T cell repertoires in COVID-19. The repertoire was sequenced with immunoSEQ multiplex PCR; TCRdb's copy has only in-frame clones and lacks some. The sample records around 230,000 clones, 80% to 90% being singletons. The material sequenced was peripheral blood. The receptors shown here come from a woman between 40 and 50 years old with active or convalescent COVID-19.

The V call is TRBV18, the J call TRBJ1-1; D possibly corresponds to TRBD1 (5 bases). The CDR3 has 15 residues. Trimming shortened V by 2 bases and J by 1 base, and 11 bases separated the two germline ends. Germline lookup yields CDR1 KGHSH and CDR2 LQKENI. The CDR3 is CASSPEGVRNTEAFF. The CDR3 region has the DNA TGTGCCAGCTCACCAGAAGGGGTTCGGAACACTGAAGCTTTCTTT.

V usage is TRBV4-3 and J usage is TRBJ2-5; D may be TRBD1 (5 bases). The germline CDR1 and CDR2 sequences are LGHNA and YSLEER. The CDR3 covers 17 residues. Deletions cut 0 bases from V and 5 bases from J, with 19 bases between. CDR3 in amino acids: CASSQDWGRLPWETQYF. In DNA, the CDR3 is TGCGCCAGCAGCCAAGATTGGGGCCGACTGCCATGGGAGACCCAGTACTTC.

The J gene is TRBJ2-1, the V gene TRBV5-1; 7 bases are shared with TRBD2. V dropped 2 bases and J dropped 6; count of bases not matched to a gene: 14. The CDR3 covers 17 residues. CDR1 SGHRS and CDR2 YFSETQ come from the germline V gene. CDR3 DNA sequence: TGCGCCAGCAGCTTACAACCGGGAGGCGGGGCCTTCAATGAGCAGTTCTTC. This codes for CASSLQPGGGAFNEQFF. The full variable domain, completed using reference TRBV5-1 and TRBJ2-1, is KAGVTQTPRYLIKTRGQQVTLSCSPISGHRSVSWYQQTPGQGLQFLFEYFSETQRNKGNFPGRFSGRQFSNSRSEMNVSTLELGDSALYLCASSLQPGGGAFNEQFFGPGTRLTVL.

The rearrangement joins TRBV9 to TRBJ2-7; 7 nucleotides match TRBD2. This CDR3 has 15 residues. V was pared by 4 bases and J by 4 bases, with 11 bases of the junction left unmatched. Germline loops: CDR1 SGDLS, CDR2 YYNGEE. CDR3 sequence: CASSRTGTMLYEQYF. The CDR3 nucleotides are TGTGCCAGCAGCCGAACCGGGACTATGTTGTACGAGCAGTACTTC.

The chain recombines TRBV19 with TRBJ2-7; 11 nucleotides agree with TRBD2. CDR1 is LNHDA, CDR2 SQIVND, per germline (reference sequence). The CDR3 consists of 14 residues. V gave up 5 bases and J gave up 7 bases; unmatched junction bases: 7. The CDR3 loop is CASSLSGRAREQYF. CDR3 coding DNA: TGTGCCAGTAGTCTTAGCGGGAGGGCCAGGGAGCAGTACTTC.

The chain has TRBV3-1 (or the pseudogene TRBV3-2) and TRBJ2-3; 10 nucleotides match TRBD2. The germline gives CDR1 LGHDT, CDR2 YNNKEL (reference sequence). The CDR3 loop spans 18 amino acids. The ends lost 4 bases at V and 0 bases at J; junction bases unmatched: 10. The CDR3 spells CASSRASGGLTSTDTQYF. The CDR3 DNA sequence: TGTGCCAGCAGCCGGGCTAGCGGGGGTTTAACTAGCACAGATACGCAGTATTTT.

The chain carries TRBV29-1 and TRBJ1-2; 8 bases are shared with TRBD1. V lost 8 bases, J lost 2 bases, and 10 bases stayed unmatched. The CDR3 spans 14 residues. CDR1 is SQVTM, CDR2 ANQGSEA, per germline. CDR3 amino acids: CSPSGQGGNYGYTF. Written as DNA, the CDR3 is TGCAGCCCCAGCGGACAGGGAGGAAACTATGGCTACACCTTC.